This TCR beta chain emerged from a study of blood T cell repertoires in COVID-19. Across the study: Material from acute and convalescent COVID-19 was sourced from the United States, Italy and Spain. T cells, B-cell-depleted T cells, or PBMCs provided the cDNA or gDNA that served as material.

Per the original data handling: How many nucleated cells were present was estimated from reference gene primer amplification. Data came from immunoSEQ multiplex PCR; TCRdb stores just in-frame clones and leaves some out. V, J and clone size were drawn from that table, and D and trimming were deduced from the DNA. The data hold about 280,000 clones, with 85% observed a single time. In germline, CDR1 is MNHEY, CDR2 SVGAGI. This CDR3 is built from 14 residues. J was trimmed by 4 bases and V by 7 bases; bases with no gene match: 8. This chain joins TRBV6-5 and TRBJ2-3; 7 nucleotides match TRBD2. The sequenced sample was peripheral blood. The clonotype was recovered from a man aged 50 to 59 with active or convalescent COVID-19. CDR3 bases: TGTGCCAGCACCCGAGCGGGAAGTCCAGATACGCAGTATTTT. This gives the protein CASTRAGSPDTQYF.